This T cell receptor (beta chain) was identified in a study of human T cells and chemical hapten exposure. This clonotype was seen more than once but under ten times. Whole blood that had not been fractionated was the source of extracted total RNA. The CDR3 spans 15 residues. Germline CDR1 SQVTM, CDR2 ANQGSEA. With 1 base removed from V and 11 bases from J, the gap between germline ends came to 20 bases. Library construction involved attaching unique molecular identifiers to individual cDNA molecules, which allowed quantitative, reproducible TCR counting. TCRdb passed the 5' RACE reads through MiXCR, listing each CDR3 protein once. Among 110,000 or so distinct CDR3 sequences listed, around 20% were seen once.

This clonotype was obtained from a human donor in good health. The rearrangement links TRBV29-1 to TRBJ1-4; D unresolved. CDR3 sequence reads: CSVEVHGVSRGKLFF. Written as DNA, the CDR3 is TGCAGCGTTGAAGTCCATGGGGTTAGTAGAGGGAAACTGTTTTTT.